The 7 T cell receptor beta chains below come from one sample, sequenced in a study of tumor-infiltrating lymphocytes in localized non-small cell lung cancer (dated by TCRdb to 2020 to 2023). Receptor libraries were prepared by the immunoSEQ multiplex PCR assay. TCRdb re-hosts the immuneACCESS table, in-frame sequences only. Its copies lack some clones; in the studies checked, an unresolved V gene accounts for under half of them, and the cause for the rest is not known. This sample is represented by about 16,000 clones; around 75% of them were singletons. Clones ranked in the top ten supply over 7.5% of the sample. Sequencing was carried out using lung tumor tissue. These receptors were taken from a human donor with non-small cell lung cancer.

J is TRBJ2-7 and V is TRBV4-1, with 10 bases aligning to TRBD2. This CDR3 spans 17 amino acids. Looked up from germline, CDR1 is MGHRA and CDR2 is YSYEKL. The junction had 10 bases not matched to a gene; V was cut back by 4 bases and J by 1 base. CDR3 nucleotides: TGCGCCAGCAGCCGGTTCCTTAGCGGGGGGATTTCCTACGAGCAGTACTTC. Its protein is CASSRFLSGGISYEQYF.

This sequence joins TRBV4-1 and TRBJ2-5; D unresolved. The CDR3 covers 13 residues. CDR1 is MGHRA and CDR2 is YSYEKL in the germline V gene. V was cut by 1 base and J by 2 bases, with 5 bases left in between. CDR3 loop: CASSQALQETQYF. The CDR3 bases are TGCGCCAGCAGCCAAGCCCTACAAGAGACCCAGTACTTC.

The V and J genes are TRBV7-6 and TRBJ2-1; 11 nucleotides line up with TRBD2. The CDR3 length is 17 residues. Germline CDR1 SGHVS, CDR2 FNYEAQ. With 1 base clipped from V and 0 bases from J, the junction kept 2 bases outside the gene matches. The CDR3 DNA reads TGTGCCAGCAGCTTAGGTAGCGGGGGGGCCTCCTACAATGAGCAGTTCTTC. Its protein product is CASSLGSGGASYNEQFF.

This clone occurred once. This chain uses TRBV9 with TRBJ2-6, with 8 bases aligning to TRBD1. With V trimmed by 4 bases and J by 4 bases, 4 bases remained unmatched. In germline, CDR1 is SGDLS, CDR2 YYNGEE. CDR3 size: 15 residues. CDR3 DNA sequence: TGTGCCAGCAGCCAGGGGGCGTTGGGGGCCAACGTCCTGACTTTC. Its translation is CASSQGALGANVLTF.

This clone is labeled as medium-sized. The chain recombines TRBV5-8 with TRBJ1-2, with D tentatively TRBD1 (6 bases). The CDR3 is 16 amino acids. Trimming took 0 bases from V and 0 from J, leaving 12 bases between them. Looked up from germline, CDR1 is SGHTS and CDR2 is YDEGEE. Written as DNA, the CDR3 is TGTGCCAGCAGCTTGGTCCCAGGGGAGGCTAACTATGGCTACACCTTC. It is translated as CASSLVPGEANYGYTF. The full variable domain, rest sourced from reference TRBV5-8 and TRBJ1-2, is EAGVTQSPTHLIKTRGQQATLRCSPISGHTSVYWYQQALGLGLQFLLWYDEGEERNRGNFPPRFSGRQFPNYSSELNVNALELEDSALYLCASSLVPGEANYGYTFGSGTRLTVV.

The CDR3 protein is CAINRGANTEAFF. Written as DNA, the CDR3 is TGTGCCATCAATCGCGGAGCTAACACTGAAGCTTTCTTT. V and J are TRBV10-3 and TRBJ1-1; D gene unclear. Looked up from germline, CDR1 is ENHRY and CDR2 is SYGVKD. V shed 7 bases and J shed 2 bases, with 11 bases lying between them. The CDR3 loop spans 13 amino acids.

The gene calls are TRBV9 and TRBJ2-4, with D perhaps being TRBD1 or TRBD2 (5 bases each). The CDR3 length is 14 residues. Germline assignment: CDR1 SGDLS and CDR2 YYNGEE. Deletions cut 0 bases from V and 8 bases from J, with 12 bases between. This chain's CDR3 is CASSVEALGDIQYF. CDR3 DNA: TGTGCCAGCAGCGTAGAGGCTTTGGGGGACATTCAGTACTTC.